There are many counts of the clone carrying this T cell receptor (beta chain). The antigen is not known. This entry comes from a study of CD8 T cells in ankylosing spondylitis. Notes on the study in general: In synovial fluid and blood from reactive arthritis, some motif variants were previously reported. A TCR beta motif of about 8 highly homologous variants appeared characteristic of ankylosing spondylitis blood. From matched ankylosing spondylitis synovial fluid, disease-linked clones were reportedly recovered at significantly enriched levels.

Germline V gene data show CDR1 as SGHDT and CDR2 as YYEEEE. Trimming stripped 0 bases from V and 1 base from J, with 4 bases between. This CDR3 region has 13 residues. TCR beta libraries were made by quantitative 5'-RACE with molecular barcodes. TCRdb ran MiXCR on the 5' RACE reads and lists one entry per CDR3 protein. The sample records under 850,000 distinct CDR3 sequences, around 20% being singletons. The chain couples TRBV5-6 to TRBJ2-5, with no clear D. This sequence originates from a male donor with ankylosing spondylitis. The sample comprised blood, either unsorted or a sorted T cell fraction (not recorded which). CDR3 in DNA: TGTGCCAGCAGCTTGGTGTCCCAAGAGACCCAGTACTTC. The encoded protein is CASSLVSQETQYF. The whole variable domain, remainder taken from reference TRBV5-6 and TRBJ2-5, is DAGVTQSPTHLIKTRGQQVTLRCSPKSGHDTVSWYQQALGQGPQFIFQYYEEEERQRGNFPDRFSGHQFPNYSSELNVNALLLGDSALYLCASSLVSQETQYFGPGTRLLVL.